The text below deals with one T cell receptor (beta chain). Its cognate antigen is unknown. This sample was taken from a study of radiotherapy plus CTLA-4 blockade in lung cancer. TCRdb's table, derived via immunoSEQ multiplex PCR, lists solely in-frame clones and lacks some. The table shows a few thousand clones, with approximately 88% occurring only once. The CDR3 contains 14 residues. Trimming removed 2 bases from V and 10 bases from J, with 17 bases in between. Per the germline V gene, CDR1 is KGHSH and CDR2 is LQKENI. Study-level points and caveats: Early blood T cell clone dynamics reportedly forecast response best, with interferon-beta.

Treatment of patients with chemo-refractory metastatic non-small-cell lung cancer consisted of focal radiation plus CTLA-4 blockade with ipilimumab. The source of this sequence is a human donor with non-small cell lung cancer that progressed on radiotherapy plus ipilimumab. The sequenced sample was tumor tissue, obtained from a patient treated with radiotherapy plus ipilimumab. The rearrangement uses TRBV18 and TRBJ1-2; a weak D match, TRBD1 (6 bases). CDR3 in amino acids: CASSPGQLNLHYTF. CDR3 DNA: TGTGCCAGCTCACCAGGACAGCTAAACCTGCACTACACCTTC. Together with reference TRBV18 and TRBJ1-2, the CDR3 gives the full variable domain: NAGVMQNPRHLVRRRGQEARLRCSPMKGHSHVYWYRQLPEEGLKFMVYLQKENIIDESGMPKERFSAEFPKEGPSILRIQQVVRGDSAAYFCASSPGQLNLHYTFGSGTRLTVV.